The 12 T cell receptor beta chains below all came from one sample that was sequenced in a study of metastatic and nonmetastatic thyroid tumors (dated by TCRdb to the early 2020s). No treatment had been received by any patient before thyroid surgery. To prepare the library, PCR was applied. For sequencing, an Illumina HiSeq 4000 was employed. TCRdb reprocessed the public reads (quality trimming at Q25 with fastp, clone calling with MiXCR) and kept in-frame beta chains. The sample table contains about 49,000 clones; only one count was recorded for roughly 20% of them. About 4% of the sample is taken by the ten largest. Sample: blood. These receptors were taken from a female donor with papillary thyroid cancer or a benign thyroid nodule (not recorded which). Some clones in this sample may be carry-over from other donors' samples.

In regard to this clone: This may arise from a read error, as a much more abundant clone is one base away. The genes are TRBV10-2 and TRBJ2-3, with a tentative D call TRBD2 (5 bases). Per the germline V gene, CDR1 is WSHSY and CDR2 is SAAADI. The CDR3 is made up of 15 amino acids. CDR3 DNA: TGCGCCAGCAGAGACCGGGGTTTCGTCACAAATACGCAGTATTTT. Protein: CASRDRGFVTNTQYF.

Remarks on this clone: A much larger clonotype is one base distant, so this may be a read error. The V gene is TRBV1, the J gene TRBJ2-6; whether TRBD1, the table's D call, matches the DNA was not checked. TRBV1 is an annotated pseudogene. This CDR3 region has 17 residues. The CDR3, as DNA: TGTACCAGCAGCGACCTGGGACGGTCGGAACGGGCCAACGTCCTGACTTTC. Protein sequence: CTSSDLGRSERANVLTF.

This clone was seen repeatedly, ten times or more. The chain uses TRBV15 and TRBJ1-1; D is uncertain. The CDR3 is 14 amino acids. Trimming removed 0 bases at V and 1 base at J, with 6 bases between. In germline, CDR1 is LNHNV, CDR2 YYDKDF (reference sequence). The CDR3 region has the DNA TGTGCCACCAGCAGAGATTGGGGGAACACTGAAGCTTTCTTT. Encoded protein: CATSRDWGNTEAFF.

This clone was seen a handful of times. A much larger clone lies one base from this, so it may be a read error. J is TRBJ1-2 and V is TRBV12-5; TRBD1 matches 7 bases. V was clipped by 1 base and J by 14 bases; unmatched bases: 7. The CDR3 runs 12 residues. Germline V gene sequence: CDR1 LGHNT, CDR2 FRNRAP. CDR3 in amino acids: CASGLGQGASTF. The CDR3 DNA reads TGTGCTAGTGGTTTGGGACAGGGTGCGTCGACCTTC.

A note on this clone: A read error is likely, as this CDR3 ends without the conserved phenylalanine or tryptophan. This rearrangement joins TRBV30 to TRBJ1-2; D call uncertain. Germline-derived CDR1 and CDR2 are GTSNPN and SVGIG (reference sequence). CDR3 length equals 13 residues. As DNA, the CDR3 is TGTGCCTGGAGTCCCACGGGCAACTATTGCTACACCCTC. Residues: CAWSPTGNYCYTL.

As concerns this clone: With a much larger clone just one base away, this may be a read error. Other DNA variants within this sample encode the same CDR3. This chain links TRBV19 with TRBJ2-5, with 7 bases matching TRBD2. The CDR3 has 15 residues. Germline V gives CDR1 LNHDA, CDR2 SQIVND (reference sequence). J lost 4 bases, V lost 0 bases, and 5 bases had no gene match. This CDR3 reads CASSIETGGPETQYF. The CDR3 DNA follows: TGTGCCAGTAGTATAGAGACGGGAGGTCCAGAGACCCAGTACTTC. Looking up the rest from reference TRBV19 and TRBJ2-5 gives the full variable domain: DGGITQSPKYLFRKEGQNVTLSCEQNLNHDAMYWYRQDPGQGLRLIYYSQIVNDFQKGDIAEGYSVSREKKESFPLTVTSAQKNPTAFYLCASSIETGGPETQYFGPGTRLLVL.

The V and J genes are TRBV7-8 and TRBJ1-5; no firm D call. From germline, CDR1 is SGHVS and CDR2 FQNEAQ. CDR3 length: 16 amino acids. The V gene lost 1 base and the J gene lost 6 bases, with 16 bases spanning the gap. CDR3 protein: CASSLGGGKGIQPQHF. CDR3 sequence (DNA): TGTGCCAGCAGCTTAGGGGGAGGGAAAGGGATTCAGCCCCAGCATTTT.

This clone has just a few counts. V gene TRBV20-1 combines with J gene TRBJ2-7, with 13 bases that match TRBD2. Trimming took 8 bases from V and 9 from J; bases not matched to a gene: 19. Germline loops: CDR1 DFQATT, CDR2 SNEGSKA (reference sequence). The CDR3 has 16 residues. CDR3 region: CSSKGKWTSGSRVQYF. The CDR3 nucleotides are TGCAGTTCCAAGGGCAAATGGACTAGCGGGAGTAGGGTGCAGTACTTC.

This clone was recorded many times. This chain uses TRBV5-1 with TRBJ1-1; a weak D match, TRBD1 (5 bases). Germline CDR1 SGHRS, CDR2 YFSETQ. The V and J ends lost 0 bases and 4 bases respectively, with 13 bases between them. This CDR3 comprises 15 residues. DNA for the CDR3: TGCGCCAGCAGCTTGGTTCTTGGGGGTGGCACTGAAGCTTTCTTT. Its translation: CASSLVLGGGTEAFF.

As to this clone: One junction end does not reproduce the germline sequence, and a read error may be involved. This chain joins TRBV13 and TRBJ1-2; D perhaps matches TRBD1 (6 bases). Germline CDR1 is PRHDT and CDR2 is FYEKMQ (reference sequence). This CDR3 has 13 residues. In nucleotides, the CDR3 is TGTGCCAGCAGCCCCTACACGGGACATGGATACACCTTC. Translation: CASSPYTGHGYTF.

This clone has at least ten counts. A read error may account for a junction end that differs from germline. J is TRBJ2-7 and V is TRBV7-8; 12 bases agree with TRBD2. The CDR3 is 14 amino acids. Germline CDR1 SGHVS, CDR2 FQNEAQ. In DNA form, the CDR3 reads TGTGCCAGCAGCCTAGCGGGAGGGCCGTACGAGCAGTACTTC. It encodes CASSLAGGPYEQYF.

In this sample, this clone turned up many times. The genes are TRBV5-1 and TRBJ2-3, with D perhaps given as TRBD1 or TRBD2 (5 bases each). Germline loops: CDR1 SGHRS, CDR2 YFSETQ. This CDR3 is 14 amino acids long. Trimming took 4 bases from V and 3 from J, leaving 12 bases between them. The CDR3 loop is CASSRGAGTDTQYF. The CDR3 DNA is TGCGCCAGCAGCCGGGGCGCCGGGACAGATACGCAGTATTTT. Filled out from reference TRBV5-1 and TRBJ2-3, the complete variable domain reads KAGVTQTPRYLIKTRGQQVTLSCSPISGHRSVSWYQQTPGQGLQFLFEYFSETQRNKGNFPGRFSGRQFSNSRSEMNVSTLELGDSALYLCASSRGAGTDTQYFGPGTRLTVL.